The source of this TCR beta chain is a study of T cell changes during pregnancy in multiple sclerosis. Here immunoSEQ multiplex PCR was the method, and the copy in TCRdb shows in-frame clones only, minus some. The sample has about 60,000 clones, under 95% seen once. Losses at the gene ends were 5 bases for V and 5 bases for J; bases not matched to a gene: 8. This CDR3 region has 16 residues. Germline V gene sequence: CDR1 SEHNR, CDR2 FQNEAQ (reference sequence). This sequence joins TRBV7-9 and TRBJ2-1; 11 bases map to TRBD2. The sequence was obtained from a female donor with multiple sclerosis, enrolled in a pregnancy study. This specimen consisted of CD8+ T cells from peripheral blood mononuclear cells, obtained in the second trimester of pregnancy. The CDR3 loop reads CASSPELAGENNEQFF. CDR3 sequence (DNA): TGTGCCAGCAGCCCGGAACTAGCGGGAGAGAACAATGAGCAGTTCTTC.